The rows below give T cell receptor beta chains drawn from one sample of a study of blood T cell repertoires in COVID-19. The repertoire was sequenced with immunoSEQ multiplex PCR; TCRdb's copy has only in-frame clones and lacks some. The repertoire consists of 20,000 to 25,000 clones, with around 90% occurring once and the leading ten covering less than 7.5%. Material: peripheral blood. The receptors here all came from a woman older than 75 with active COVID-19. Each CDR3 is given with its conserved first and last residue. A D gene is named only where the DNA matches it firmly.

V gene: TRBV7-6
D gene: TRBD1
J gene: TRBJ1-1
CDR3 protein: CASSPRGPGTEAFF

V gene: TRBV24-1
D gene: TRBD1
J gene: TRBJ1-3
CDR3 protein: CATSDFGSRQGRRGNTIYF

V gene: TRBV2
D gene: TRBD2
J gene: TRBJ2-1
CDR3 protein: CASGEGRSRNEQFF

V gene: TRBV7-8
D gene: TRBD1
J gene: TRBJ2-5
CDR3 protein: CASSQGQLFTPQYF

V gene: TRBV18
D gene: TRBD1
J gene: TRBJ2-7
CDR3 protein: CASSPPNGQGYEQYF

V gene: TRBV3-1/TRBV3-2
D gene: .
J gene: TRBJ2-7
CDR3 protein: CASSQAGDPSYEQYF

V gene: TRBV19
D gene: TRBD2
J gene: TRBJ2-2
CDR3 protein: CASSPSRGGGVHGELFF

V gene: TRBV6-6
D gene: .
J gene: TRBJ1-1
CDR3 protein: CASSPQGSSTEAFF

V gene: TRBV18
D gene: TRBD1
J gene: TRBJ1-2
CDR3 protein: CASSPSQGGTYGYTF

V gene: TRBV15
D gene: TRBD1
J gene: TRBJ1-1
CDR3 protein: CATSEGQRNTEAFF

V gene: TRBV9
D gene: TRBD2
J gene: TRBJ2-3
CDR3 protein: CASSVGVAGDSTDTQYF

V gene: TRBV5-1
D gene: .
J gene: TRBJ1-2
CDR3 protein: CASSFITGSDGYTF

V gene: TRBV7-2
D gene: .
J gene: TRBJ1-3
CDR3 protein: CASSLERQHSGNTIYF

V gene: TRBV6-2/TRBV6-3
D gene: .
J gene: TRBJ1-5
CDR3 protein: CASSLEAGVQPQHF